This T cell receptor beta chain is drawn from a study of spatial heterogeneity in lung cancer. This clonotype was recorded at least ten times. Its target is not known. This beta chain is a stray read from a library made for alpha chains; its abundance is not meaningful. The CDR3 is made up of 17 amino acids. V lost 0 bases and J lost 2; bases outside the gene matches: 3. Germline loops: CDR1 ENHRY, CDR2 SYGVKD. Study-wide findings and caveats: Ubiquitous expanded tumor TCRs appeared in blood more at resection than follow-up.

Each CDR3 protein gets one entry after TCRdb re-called the 5' RACE reads with MiXCR. The sample holds roughly 11,000 distinct CDR3 sequences, approximately 3.5% seen once. Time point of the sample: sample taken at primary tumor resection. In each case, whole RNA from tumor, nontumor lung or frozen PBMC was sequenced unsorted. The specimen comprised PBMCs, sampled at surgery. This TCR derives from a female donor with early-stage non-small cell lung cancer. The chain joins TRBV10-3 to TRBJ2-1; 11 nucleotides line up with TRBD2. CDR3 loop: CAISESVAGGPYNEQFF. In DNA, the CDR3 is TGTGCCATCAGTGAGTCAGTAGCGGGAGGGCCCTACAATGAGCAGTTCTTC.